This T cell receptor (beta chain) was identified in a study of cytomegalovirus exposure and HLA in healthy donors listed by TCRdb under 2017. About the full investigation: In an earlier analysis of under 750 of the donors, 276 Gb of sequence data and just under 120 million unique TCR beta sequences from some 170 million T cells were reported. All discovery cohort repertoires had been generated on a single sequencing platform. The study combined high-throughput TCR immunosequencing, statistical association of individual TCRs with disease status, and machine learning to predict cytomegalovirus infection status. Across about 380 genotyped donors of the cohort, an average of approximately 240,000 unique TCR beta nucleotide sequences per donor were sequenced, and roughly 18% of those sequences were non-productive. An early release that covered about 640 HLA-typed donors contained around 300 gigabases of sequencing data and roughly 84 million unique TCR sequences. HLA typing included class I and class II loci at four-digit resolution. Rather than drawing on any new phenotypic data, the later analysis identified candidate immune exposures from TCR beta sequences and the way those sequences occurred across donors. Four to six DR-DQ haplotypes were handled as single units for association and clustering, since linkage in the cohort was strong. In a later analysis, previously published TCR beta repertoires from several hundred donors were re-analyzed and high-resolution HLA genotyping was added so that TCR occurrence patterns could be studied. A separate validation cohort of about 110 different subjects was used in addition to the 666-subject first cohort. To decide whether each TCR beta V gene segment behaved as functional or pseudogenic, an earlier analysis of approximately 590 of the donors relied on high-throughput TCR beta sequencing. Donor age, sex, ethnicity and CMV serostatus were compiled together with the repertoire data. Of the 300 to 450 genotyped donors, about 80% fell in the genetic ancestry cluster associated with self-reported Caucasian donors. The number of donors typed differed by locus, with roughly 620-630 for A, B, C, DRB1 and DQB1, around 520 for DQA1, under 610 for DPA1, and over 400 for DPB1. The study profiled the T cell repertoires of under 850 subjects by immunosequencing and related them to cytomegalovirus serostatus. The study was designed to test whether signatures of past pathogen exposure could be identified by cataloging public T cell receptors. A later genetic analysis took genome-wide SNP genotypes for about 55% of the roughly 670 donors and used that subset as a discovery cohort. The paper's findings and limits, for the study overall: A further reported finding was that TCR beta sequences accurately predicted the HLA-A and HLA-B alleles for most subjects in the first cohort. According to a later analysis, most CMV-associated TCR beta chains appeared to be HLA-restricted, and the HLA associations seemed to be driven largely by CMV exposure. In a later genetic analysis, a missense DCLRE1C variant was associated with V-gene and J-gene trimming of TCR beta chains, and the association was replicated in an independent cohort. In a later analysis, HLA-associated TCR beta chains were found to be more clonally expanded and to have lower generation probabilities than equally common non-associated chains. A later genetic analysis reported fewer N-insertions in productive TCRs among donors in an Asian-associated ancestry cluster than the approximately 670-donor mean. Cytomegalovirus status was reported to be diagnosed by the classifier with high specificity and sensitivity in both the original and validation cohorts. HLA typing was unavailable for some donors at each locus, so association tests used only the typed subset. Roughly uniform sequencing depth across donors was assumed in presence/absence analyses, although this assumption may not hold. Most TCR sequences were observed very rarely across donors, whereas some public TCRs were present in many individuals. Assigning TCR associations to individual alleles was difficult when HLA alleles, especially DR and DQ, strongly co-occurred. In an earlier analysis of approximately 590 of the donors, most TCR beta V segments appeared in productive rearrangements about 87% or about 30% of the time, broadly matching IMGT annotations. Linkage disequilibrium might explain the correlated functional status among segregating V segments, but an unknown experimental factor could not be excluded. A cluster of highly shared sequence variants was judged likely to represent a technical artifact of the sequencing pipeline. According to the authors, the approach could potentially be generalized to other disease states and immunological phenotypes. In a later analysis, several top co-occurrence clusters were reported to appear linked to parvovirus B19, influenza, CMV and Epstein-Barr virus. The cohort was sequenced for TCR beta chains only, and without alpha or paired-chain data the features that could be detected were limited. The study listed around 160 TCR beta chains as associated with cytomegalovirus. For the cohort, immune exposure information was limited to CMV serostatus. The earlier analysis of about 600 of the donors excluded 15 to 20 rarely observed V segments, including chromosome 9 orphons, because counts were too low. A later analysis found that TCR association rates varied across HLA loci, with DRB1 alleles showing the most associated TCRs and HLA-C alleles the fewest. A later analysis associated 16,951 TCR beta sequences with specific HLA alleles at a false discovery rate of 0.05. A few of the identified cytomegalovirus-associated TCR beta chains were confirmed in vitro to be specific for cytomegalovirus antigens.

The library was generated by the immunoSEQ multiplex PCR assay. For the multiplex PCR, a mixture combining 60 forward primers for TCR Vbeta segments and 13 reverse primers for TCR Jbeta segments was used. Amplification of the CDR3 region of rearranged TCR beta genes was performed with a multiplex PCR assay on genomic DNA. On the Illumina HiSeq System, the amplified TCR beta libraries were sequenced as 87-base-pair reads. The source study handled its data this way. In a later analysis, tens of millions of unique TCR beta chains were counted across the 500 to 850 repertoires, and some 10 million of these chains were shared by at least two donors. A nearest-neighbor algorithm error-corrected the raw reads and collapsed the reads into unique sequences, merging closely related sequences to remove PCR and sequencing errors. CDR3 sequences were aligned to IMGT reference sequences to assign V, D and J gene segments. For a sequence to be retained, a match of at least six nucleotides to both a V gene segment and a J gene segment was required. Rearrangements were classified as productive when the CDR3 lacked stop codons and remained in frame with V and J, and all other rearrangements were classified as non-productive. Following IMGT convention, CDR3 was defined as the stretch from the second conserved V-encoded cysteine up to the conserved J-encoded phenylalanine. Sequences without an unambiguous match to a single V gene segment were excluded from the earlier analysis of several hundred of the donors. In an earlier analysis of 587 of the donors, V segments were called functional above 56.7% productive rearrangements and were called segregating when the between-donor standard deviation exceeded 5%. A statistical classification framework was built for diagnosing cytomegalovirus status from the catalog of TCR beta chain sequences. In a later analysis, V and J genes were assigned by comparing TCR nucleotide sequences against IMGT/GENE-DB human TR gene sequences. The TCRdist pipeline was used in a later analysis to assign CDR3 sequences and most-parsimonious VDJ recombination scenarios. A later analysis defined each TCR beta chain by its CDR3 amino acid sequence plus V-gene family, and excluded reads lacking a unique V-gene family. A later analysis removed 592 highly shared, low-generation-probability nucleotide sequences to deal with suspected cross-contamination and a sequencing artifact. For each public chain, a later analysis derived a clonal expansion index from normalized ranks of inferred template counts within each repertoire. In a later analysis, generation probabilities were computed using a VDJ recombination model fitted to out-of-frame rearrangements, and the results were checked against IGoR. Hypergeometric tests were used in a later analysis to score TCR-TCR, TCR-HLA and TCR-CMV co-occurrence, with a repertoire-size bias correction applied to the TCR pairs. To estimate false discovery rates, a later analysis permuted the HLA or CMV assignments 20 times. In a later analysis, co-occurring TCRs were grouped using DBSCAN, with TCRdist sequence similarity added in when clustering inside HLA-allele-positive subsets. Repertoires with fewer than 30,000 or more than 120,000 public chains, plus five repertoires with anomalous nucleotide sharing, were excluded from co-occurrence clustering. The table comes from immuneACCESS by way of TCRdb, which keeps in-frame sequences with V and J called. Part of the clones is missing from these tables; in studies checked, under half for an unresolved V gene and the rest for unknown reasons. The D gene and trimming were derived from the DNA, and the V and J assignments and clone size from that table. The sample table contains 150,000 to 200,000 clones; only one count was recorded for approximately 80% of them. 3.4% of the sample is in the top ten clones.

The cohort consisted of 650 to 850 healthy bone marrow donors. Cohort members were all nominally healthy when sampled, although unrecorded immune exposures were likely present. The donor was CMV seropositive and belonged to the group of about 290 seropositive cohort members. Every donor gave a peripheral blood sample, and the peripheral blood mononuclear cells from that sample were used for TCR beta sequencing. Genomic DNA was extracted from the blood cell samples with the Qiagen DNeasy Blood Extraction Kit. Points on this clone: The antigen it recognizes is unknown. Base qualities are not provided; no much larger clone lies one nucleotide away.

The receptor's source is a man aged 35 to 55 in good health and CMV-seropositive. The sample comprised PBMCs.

CDR3 loop: CASSQENSFNSPLHF. The nucleotide sequence reads TGCGCCAGCAGCCAAGAAAACAGCTTTAATTCACCCCTCCACTTT. In this chain, TRBV4-1 is recombined with TRBJ1-6; the D gene assignment is ambiguous. The CDR3 holds 15 amino acids from the cysteine to the phenylalanine. The DNA shown is the 45-base CDR3, in frame from base 1. Based on the germline V gene, the CDR1 and CDR2 sequences are MGHRA and YSYEKL. V is shortened by 0 bases, J by 6 bases, and the region joining them spans 9 bases.